These T cell receptor beta chains were read from a single sample in a study of cytomegalovirus exposure and HLA in healthy donors. TCRdb's table, derived via immunoSEQ multiplex PCR, lists solely in-frame clones and lacks some. The sample yields fewer than 200,000 clones, approximately 82% seen once. What was sequenced was PBMCs. These receptor sequences come from a male donor in good health and CMV-seronegative. The CDR3 runs from the conserved cysteine through the conserved F or W. Fields, in order: V gene, D gene, clone size, J gene, CDR3 DNA, CDR3 protein. The D gene is left open where the match is weak. Not all rows give a size; the values are once, few, many and, for expanded clones, a class.

V gene: TRBV10-1
D gene: TRBD1
clone size: -
J gene: TRBJ2-2
CDR3 DNA: TGCGCCAGCAGTGACCAGACAGGGTCGGACACCGGGGAGCTGTTTTTT
CDR3 protein: CASSDQTGSDTGELFF

V gene: TRBV27
D gene: -
clone size: -
J gene: TRBJ1-6
CDR3 DNA: TGTGCCAGCAGCCCCGGGAGGCTGGATTCACCCCTCCACTTT
CDR3 protein: CASSPGRLDSPLHF

V gene: TRBV29-1
D gene: TRBD1
clone size: -
J gene: TRBJ1-4
CDR3 DNA: TGCAGCGCCAAAGACAGGGCGGGAAATGAAAAACTGTTTTTT
CDR3 protein: CSAKDRAGNEKLFF

V gene: TRBV7-7
D gene: TRBD1
clone size: few
J gene: TRBJ2-5
CDR3 DNA: TGTGCCAGCAGCTTAGAGGACAGGGGGCAAGAGACCCAGTACTTC
CDR3 protein: CASSLEDRGQETQYF

V gene: TRBV2
D gene: -
clone size: -
J gene: TRBJ1-5
CDR3 DNA: TGTGCCAGCAGTGTGAGTCAGCCCCAGCATTTT
CDR3 protein: CASSVSQPQHF

V gene: TRBV23-1
D gene: -
clone size: -
J gene: TRBJ2-1
CDR3 DNA: TGCGCCAGCAGTCACCGCCGGGCGGGATATTCTAATGAGCAGTTCTTC
CDR3 protein: CASSHRRAGYSNEQFF

V gene: TRBV11-2
D gene: -
clone size: -
J gene: TRBJ1-5
CDR3 DNA: TGTGCCAGCAGCATTAAACCGGGGAATCAGCCCCAGCATTTT
CDR3 protein: CASSIKPGNQPQHF

V gene: TRBV19
D gene: -
clone size: once
J gene: TRBJ1-5
CDR3 DNA: TGTGCCACCCACAAAACGGACGGGGGTAGCAATCAGCCCCAGCATTTT
CDR3 protein: CATHKTDGGSNQPQHF

V gene: TRBV6-5
D gene: TRBD1
clone size: few
J gene: TRBJ1-2
CDR3 DNA: TGTGCCAGCAGTTACTCCAGGACAGGGCCGGTGGGCTACACCTTC
CDR3 protein: CASSYSRTGPVGYTF

V gene: TRBV18
D gene: -
clone size: few
J gene: TRBJ1-1
CDR3 DNA: TGTGCCAGCAGCCCACAGGTTTCGAACACTGAAGCTTTCTTT
CDR3 protein: CASSPQVSNTEAFF

V gene: TRBV27
D gene: -
clone size: -
J gene: TRBJ1-2
CDR3 DNA: TGTGCCAGCAGACACCAGTCAAACTATGGCTACACCTTC
CDR3 protein: CASRHQSNYGYTF